This section outlines one T cell receptor beta chain sequence together with its context. Its cognate antigen is unknown. The source of the sample is a study of T cell responses to AZD1222 COVID-19 vaccine. Whole-study results and caveats: White British ancestry dominated among donors, who included more females, and clonal diversity was possibly underestimated. Only a handful of AZD1222 recipients, more than 5 in all, had baseline seropositivity.

This table comes from immunoSEQ multiplex PCR, and its TCRdb copy is limited to in-frame clones, with some not included. The data show under 150,000 clones, with roughly nine tenths seen just once and 7.5% to 8% held by the top ten. V dropped 9 bases and J dropped 1 base, with 9 bases sitting between them. The CDR3 is 12 amino acids. Germline CDR1 is MNHEY and CDR2 is SVGAGI. The sequencing used peripheral blood, collected on day 0 of AZD1222 vaccination. This sequence originates from an adult in good health. This rearrangement joins TRBV6-5 to TRBJ1-1, with a possible D match to TRBD1 (5 bases). CDR3 in amino acids: CASSTANTEAFF. The CDR3 coding sequence is TGTGCCAGTTCGACAGCGAACACTGAAGCTTTCTTT.